The 5 T cell receptor beta chains below come from one sample, sequenced in a study of shared clonotypes between healthy human individuals. The data were produced by immunoSEQ multiplex PCR, yet TCRdb's version contains in-frame clones alone and is incomplete. The data hold about 100,000 clones, with 68% observed a single time. Sequences were obtained from memory CD8+ T cells sorted from blood. Sample subset: CD45RO+ cells pooled with CCR7-negative TemRA cells. These TCRs come from a woman aged 25 to 39 in good health.

This chain joins TRBV18 and TRBJ2-6, with 14 bases aligning to TRBD2. J was trimmed by 1 base and V by 6 bases; bases with no gene match: 8. The CDR3 is 19 residues long. Germline V lookup: CDR1 KGHSH, CDR2 LQKENI. In DNA, the CDR3 is TGTGCCAGCTCCCTAGGACTAGCGGGAGGAGGTTCTGGGGCCAACGTCCTGACTTTC. Encoded protein: CASSLGLAGGGSGANVLTF.

About this clone itself: This likely reflects a read error, since a far larger clone is one base away. This chain joins TRBV7-2 and TRBJ1-2, with 8 positions matching TRBD1. J gave up 6 bases and V 1 base, and 1 base lay outside the gene matches. The CDR3 loop spans 13 amino acids. CDR1 is SGHTA and CDR2 is FQGNSA in the germline V gene. CDR3 nucleotide sequence: TGTGCCAGCAGCTTAGGGACAGGGAATGGCTACACCTTC. The encoded protein is CASSLGTGNGYTF.

The chain is built from TRBV27 and TRBJ2-3; the match to TRBD2 covers 10 bases. This CDR3 contains 18 residues. CDR1 and CDR2 from the germline V gene are MNHEY and SMNVEV (reference sequence). The V segment lost 4 bases and the J segment 0 bases; nucleotides outside the gene matches: 10. The CDR3 bases are TGTGCCAGCAGTTCGGGACTAGCGACCTACTCTAGCACAGATACGCAGTATTTT. This sequence encodes CASSSGLATYSSTDTQYF.

Sample share makes this clone medium-sized. This same CDR3 is encoded by further DNA sequences in the sample. V is TRBV28 and J is TRBJ1-2, with no clear D. Germline V lookup: CDR1 MDHEN, CDR2 SYDVKM. V lost 1 base and J 2 bases, leaving 17 bases between the germline ends. This CDR3 region has 17 residues. CDR3 protein: CASSLLNPGPANYGYTF. The CDR3, as DNA: TGTGCCAGCAGTTTATTAAATCCCGGACCTGCGAACTATGGCTACACCTTC.

V gene TRBV28 combines with J gene TRBJ1-2; 7 bases align to TRBD1. The CDR3 runs 14 residues. Trimming at V came to 5 bases and at J to 8 bases, leaving 11 bases not matched to a gene. Germline loops: CDR1 MDHEN, CDR2 SYDVKM. The CDR3 protein is CASSKGQVTEGYTF. The CDR3 DNA reads TGTGCCAGCAGTAAAGGACAGGTAACGGAAGGCTACACCTTC.